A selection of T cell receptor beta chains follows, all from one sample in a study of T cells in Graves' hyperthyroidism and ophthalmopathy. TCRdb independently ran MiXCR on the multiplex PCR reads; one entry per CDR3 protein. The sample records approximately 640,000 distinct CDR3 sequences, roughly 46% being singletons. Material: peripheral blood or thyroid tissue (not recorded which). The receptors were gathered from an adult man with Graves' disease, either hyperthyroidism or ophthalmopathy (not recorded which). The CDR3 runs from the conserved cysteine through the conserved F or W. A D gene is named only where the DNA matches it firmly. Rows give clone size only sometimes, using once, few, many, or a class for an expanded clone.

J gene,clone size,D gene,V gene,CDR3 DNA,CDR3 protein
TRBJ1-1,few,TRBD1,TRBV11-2,TGTGCCAGCAGACCCCAGGGGGGTGCAGGCACTGAAGCTTTCTTT,CASRPQGGAGTEAFF
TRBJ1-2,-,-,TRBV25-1,TGTGCCAGCAGTGTATCCCGGGGGCGAGAATCCGGCTACACCTTC,CASSVSRGRESGYTF
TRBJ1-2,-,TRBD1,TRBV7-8,TGTGCCAGCAGTCCCGTCGACAGGGTGCGGACCTTC,CASSPVDRVRTF
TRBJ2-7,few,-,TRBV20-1,TGCAGTGCTAACCCGGTAGACGGGTGGTCCTACGAGCAGTACTTC,CSANPVDGWSYEQYF
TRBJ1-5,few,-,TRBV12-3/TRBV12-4,TGTGCCAGCAGTTTGATTGGGGGGGTCAATAGCAATCAGCCCCAGCATTTT,CASSLIGGVNSNQPQHF
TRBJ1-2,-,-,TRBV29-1,TGCAGCGTTGCGGCAGGGGCGCTCGGCTACACCTTC,CSVAAGALGYTF
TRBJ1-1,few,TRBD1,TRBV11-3,TGTGCCAGCAGCCTCGGGACAGGGGTTCAGAACACTGAAGCTTTCTTT,CASSLGTGVQNTEAFF
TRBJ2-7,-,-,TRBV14,TGTGCCAGCAGTTATTTGGAGTCCTACGAGCAGTACTTC,CASSYLESYEQYF
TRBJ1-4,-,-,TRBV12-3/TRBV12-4,TGTGCCAGCAGTTTAAGACGGAGTAATGAAAAACTGTTTTTT,CASSLRRSNEKLFF
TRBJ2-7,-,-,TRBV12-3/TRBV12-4,TGTGCCAGCAGGGCGAGGGACGAGCAGTACTTC,CASRARDEQYF
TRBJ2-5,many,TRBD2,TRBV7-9,TGTGCCAGCAGACCATCCCGGGACTACCTCCAAGAGACCCAGTACTTC,CASRPSRDYLQETQYF
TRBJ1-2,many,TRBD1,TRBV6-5,TGTGCCAGCGGACCGGGACAGCCTAACTATGGCTACACCTTC,CASGPGQPNYGYTF
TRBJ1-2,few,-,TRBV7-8,TGTGCCAGCAGCCAAGATGCTATCTATGGCTACACCTTC,CASSQDAIYGYTF
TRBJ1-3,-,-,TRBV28,TGTGCCAGCAGTTCCCTCAATTTCGGAAACACCATATATTTT,CASSSLNFGNTIYF
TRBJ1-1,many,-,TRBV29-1,TGCAGCTTCGGGGGTGGGACTGAAGCTTTCTTT,CSFGGGTEAFF
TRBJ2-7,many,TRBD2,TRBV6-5,TGTGCCAGCAAGGGGCTCAGCGGGGCCGAGCAGTACTTC,CASKGLSGAEQYF
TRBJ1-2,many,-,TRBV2,TGTGCCAGCAGAGAGACAGGCGTCTATGGCTACACCTTC,CASRETGVYGYTF
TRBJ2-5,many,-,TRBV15,TGTGCCACCAGCAGAGACCGGGATCAGGAGACCCAGTACTTC,CATSRDRDQETQYF
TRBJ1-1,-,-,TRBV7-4,TGTGCCAGCAGCTTAGAAGGATACACTAAAGCTTTCTTT,CASSLEGYTKAFF
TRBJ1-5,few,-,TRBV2,TGTGCCAGCTCACCAGGGACGAATAGCAATCAGCCCCAGCATTTT,CASSPGTNSNQPQHF
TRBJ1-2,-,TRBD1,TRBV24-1,TGTGCCACCGCGGACAGGGGAGTTGGCTACACCTTC,CATADRGVGYTF
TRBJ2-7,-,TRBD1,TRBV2,TGTGCCAGTGGGACAGATTTAGGAAACGAGCAGTACTTC,CASGTDLGNEQYF
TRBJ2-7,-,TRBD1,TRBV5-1,TGCGCCAGCAGCCTGGGACCGACAGGGTCGATCGCCTACGAGCAGTACTTC,CASSLGPTGSIAYEQYF
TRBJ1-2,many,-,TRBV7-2,TGTGCCAGCAGCTTCCCCGGGGCAGGCTATGGCTACACCTTC,CASSFPGAGYGYTF
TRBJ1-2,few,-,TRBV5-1,TGCGCCAGCAGCTTGGTACCGGGGGGGGACTATGGCTACACCTTC,CASSLVPGGDYGYTF
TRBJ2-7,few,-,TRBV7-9,TGTGCCAGCAGCTTATGGGGGGGCCCGACTTCCTCCTACGAGCAGTACTTC,CASSLWGGPTSSYEQYF
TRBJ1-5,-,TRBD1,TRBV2,TGTGCCAGCAGTGTCGGTAGGGGGCTCAATCAGCCCCAGCATTTT,CASSVGRGLNQPQHF
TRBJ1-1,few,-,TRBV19,TGTGCCAGTACCATCGGTCCAGGTTCTGAAGCTTTCTTT,CASTIGPGSEAFF